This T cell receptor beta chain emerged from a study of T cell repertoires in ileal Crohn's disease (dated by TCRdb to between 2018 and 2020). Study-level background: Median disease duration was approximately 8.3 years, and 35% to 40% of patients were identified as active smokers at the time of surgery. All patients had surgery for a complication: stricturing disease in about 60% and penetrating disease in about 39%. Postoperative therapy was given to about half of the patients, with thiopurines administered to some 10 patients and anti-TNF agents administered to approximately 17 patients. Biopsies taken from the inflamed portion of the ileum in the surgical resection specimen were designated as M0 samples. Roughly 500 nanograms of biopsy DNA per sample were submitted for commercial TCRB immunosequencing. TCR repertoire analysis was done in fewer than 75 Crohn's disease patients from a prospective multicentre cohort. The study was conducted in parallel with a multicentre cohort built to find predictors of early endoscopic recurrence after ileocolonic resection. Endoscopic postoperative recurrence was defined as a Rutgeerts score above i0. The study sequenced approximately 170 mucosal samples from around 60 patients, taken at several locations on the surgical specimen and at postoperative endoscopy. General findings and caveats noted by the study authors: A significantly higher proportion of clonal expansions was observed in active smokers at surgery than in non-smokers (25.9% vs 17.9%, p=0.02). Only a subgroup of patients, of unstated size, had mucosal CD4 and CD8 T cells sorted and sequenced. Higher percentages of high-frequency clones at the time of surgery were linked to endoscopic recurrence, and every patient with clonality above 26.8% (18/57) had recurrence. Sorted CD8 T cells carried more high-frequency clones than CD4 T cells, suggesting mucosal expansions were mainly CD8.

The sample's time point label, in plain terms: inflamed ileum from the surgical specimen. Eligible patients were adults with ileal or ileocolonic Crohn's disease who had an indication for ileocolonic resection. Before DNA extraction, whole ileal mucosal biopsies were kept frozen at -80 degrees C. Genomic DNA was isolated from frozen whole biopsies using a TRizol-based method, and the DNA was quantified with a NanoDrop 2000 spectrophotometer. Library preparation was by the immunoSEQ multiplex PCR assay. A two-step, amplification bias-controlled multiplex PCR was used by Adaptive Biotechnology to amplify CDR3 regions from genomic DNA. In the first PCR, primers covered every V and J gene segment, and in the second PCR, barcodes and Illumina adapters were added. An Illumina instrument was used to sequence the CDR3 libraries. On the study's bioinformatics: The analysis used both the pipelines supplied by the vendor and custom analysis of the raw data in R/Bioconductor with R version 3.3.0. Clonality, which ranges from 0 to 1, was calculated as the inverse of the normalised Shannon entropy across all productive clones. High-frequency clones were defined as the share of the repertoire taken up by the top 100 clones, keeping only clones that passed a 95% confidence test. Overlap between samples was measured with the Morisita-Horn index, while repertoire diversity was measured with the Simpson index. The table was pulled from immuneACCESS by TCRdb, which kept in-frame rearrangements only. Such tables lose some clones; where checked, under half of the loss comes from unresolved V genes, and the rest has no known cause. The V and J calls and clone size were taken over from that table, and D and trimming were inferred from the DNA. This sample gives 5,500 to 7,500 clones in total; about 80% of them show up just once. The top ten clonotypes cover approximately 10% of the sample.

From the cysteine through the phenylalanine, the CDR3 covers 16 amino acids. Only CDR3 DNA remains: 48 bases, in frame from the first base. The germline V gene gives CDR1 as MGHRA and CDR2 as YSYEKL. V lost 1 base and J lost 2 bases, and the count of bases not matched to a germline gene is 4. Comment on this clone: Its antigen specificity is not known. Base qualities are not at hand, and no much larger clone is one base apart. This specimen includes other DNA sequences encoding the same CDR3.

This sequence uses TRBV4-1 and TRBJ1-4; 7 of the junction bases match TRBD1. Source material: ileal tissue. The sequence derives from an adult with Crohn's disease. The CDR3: CASSQGNRGTNEKLFF. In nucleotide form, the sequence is TGCGCCAGCAGCCAAGGGAACAGGGGCACTAATGAAAAACTGTTTTTT.